What follows is one TCR beta chain and its context. Its specificity is not known. This entry belongs to a study of T cell responses to AZD1222 COVID-19 vaccine. General study results and limits: It should be noted that donors were predominantly white British and more often female, and clonal diversity was possibly underestimated. None of the repertoires were sampled until the peak T cell response had passed. CD4 TCRs associated with vaccination spanned spike, dominating at 160-218 and 743-854.

Sequencing used immunoSEQ multiplex PCR; TCRdb keeps in-frame clones, though not all of them. Found here are about 100,000 clones, more than 70% of them singletons; the top ten hold more than 8.5%. The CDR3 is made up of 14 amino acids. V was clipped by 3 bases and J by 6 bases; unmatched bases: 9. From germline, CDR1 is DFQATT and CDR2 SNEGSKA (reference sequence). This chain links TRBV20-1 with TRBJ2-7, with 9 nucleotides matching TRBD2. Sample: peripheral blood, taken 28 days after the second AZD1222 dose. The receptor was isolated from an adult who received the AZD1222 COVID-19 vaccine. The chain's CDR3 is CSASGGLAPGEQYF. In DNA form, the CDR3 reads TGCAGTGCTAGTGGGGGACTAGCCCCGGGCGAGCAGTACTTC.